Each of the 9 T cell receptor beta chains below was sequenced from the same sample in a study of T cell repertoires and Cas9 in healthy adults. TCRdb keeps only in-frame clones here, not all; method: immunoSEQ multiplex PCR. The sample has tens of thousands of clones, approximately 90% seen once. The sequenced material came from CD4+ effector T cells (CD127+, CD25-, CD137-, CD154-) from PBMCs; culture status not recorded. The receptors originated from a human donor in good health.

This clone was observed once. The V call is TRBV2, the J call TRBJ2-3; 9 bases align to TRBD2. V shed 6 bases and J 9 bases; nucleotides not matched to a gene: 4. Germline V gene data show CDR1 as SNHLY and CDR2 as FYNNEI. The CDR3 spans 12 residues. The CDR3 bases are TGTGCCAGCAGATCCACTAGCGGGACGCAGTATTTT. Encoded protein: CASRSTSGTQYF.

This sequence joins TRBV5-4 and TRBJ1-2; 10 positions agree with TRBD1. From germline, CDR1 is SGHNT and CDR2 YYREEE (reference sequence). J lost 8 bases, V lost 4 bases, and 11 bases had no gene match. CDR3 length: 15 residues. As DNA, the CDR3 is TGTGCCAGCAGCATACCGGGACAGGGGCTTGAAGGCTACACCTTC. This encodes CASSIPGQGLEGYTF.

V usage is TRBV7-9 and J usage is TRBJ2-1; 13 bases line up with TRBD2. CDR1 SEHNR and CDR2 FQNEAQ come from the germline V gene (reference sequence). CDR3 length: 15 amino acids. The junction had 4 bases not matched to a gene; V was cut back by 3 bases and J by 8 bases. The CDR3 DNA is TGTGCCAGCAGCTTGGGGACTAGCGGGAACGATGAGCAGTTCTTC. Its translation: CASSLGTSGNDEQFF.

The rearrangement uses TRBV27 and TRBJ1-5, with no clear D. Germline assignment: CDR1 MNHEY and CDR2 SMNVEV (reference sequence). The CDR3 extends over 13 amino acids. The germline V and J ends were trimmed by 3 bases and 7 bases, with 10 bases remaining between them. CDR3 region: CASSFADGQPQHF. In nucleotides, the CDR3 is TGTGCCAGCAGTTTCGCCGACGGACAGCCCCAGCATTTT.

The chain couples TRBV7-3 to TRBJ1-1; D remains unclear. V lost 5 bases and J 1 base, leaving 8 bases between the germline ends. This CDR3 is 13 amino acids long. Germline V gene lookup returns CDR1 SGHTA and CDR2 FQGTGA. CDR3 sequence: CASSMGKNTEAFF. CDR3 coding DNA: TGTGCCAGCAGCATGGGGAAGAACACTGAAGCTTTCTTT. The full variable domain, its missing parts supplied by reference TRBV7-3 and TRBJ1-1, is GAGVSQTPSNKVTEKGKYVELRCDPISGHTALYWYRQSLGQGPEFLIYFQGTGAADDSGLPNDRFFAVRPEGSVSTLKIQRTERGDSAVYLCASSMGKNTEAFFGQGTRLTVV.

The rearrangement links TRBV7-2 to TRBJ1-1; 7 bases fit TRBD1. The germline V gene has CDR1 SGHTA and CDR2 FQGNSA. J lost 5 bases, V lost 1 base, and 7 bases had no gene match. There are 15 residues in the CDR3. CDR3 bases: TGTGCCAGCAGCTTAGGGCCCGCCAGGGGGACTGAAGCTTTCTTT. It yields the protein CASSLGPARGTEAFF.

The V call is TRBV19, the J call TRBJ1-2, with D possibly being TRBD1 (5 bases). The CDR3 runs to 14 residues. Germline-derived CDR1 and CDR2 are LNHDA and SQIVND (reference sequence). Trimming took 2 bases from V and 8 from J, leaving 15 bases between them. The CDR3 region has the DNA TGTGCCAGTAGTATAACAACAGGCGCAGGAGGCTACACCTTC. This gives the protein CASSITTGAGGYTF.

J is TRBJ2-5 and V is TRBV5-4; 11 nucleotides align to TRBD2. Trimming at V came to 4 bases and at J to 5 bases, leaving 10 bases not matched to a gene. Germline V gene lookup returns CDR1 SGHNT and CDR2 YYREEE (reference sequence). There are 16 residues in the CDR3. CDR3 sequence reads: CASSNLAGGALETQYF. The CDR3 coding sequence is TGTGCCAGCAGCAACCTAGCGGGAGGCGCCTTGGAGACCCAGTACTTC.

The chain links TRBV7-9 to TRBJ1-2; TRBD1 agrees at 7 bases. This CDR3 has 13 amino acids. V gave up 7 bases and J gave up 5 bases; unmatched junction bases: 7. Per the germline V gene, CDR1 is SEHNR and CDR2 is FQNEAQ (reference sequence). CDR3 loop: CASTPDRAYGYTF. The CDR3 nucleotides read TGTGCCAGCACCCCCGACAGGGCTTATGGCTACACCTTC.